These T cell receptor beta chains were read from a single sample in a study of identifying expanded T cells in peripheral blood. The assay was immunoSEQ multiplex PCR, and TCRdb's table has in-frame clones only and misses some. The table records tens of thousands of clones, roughly 81% of them present only once. Source material: blood. Source of these receptors: a person between 18 and 75 years old in good health. Both conserved end residues are part of each CDR3. A D gene is named only where the DNA matches it firmly. Clone size is given for some rows only: seen once, a few or many times, or a class if the clone is expanded.

>-|TRBV11-3|-|TRBJ2-1
TGTGCCAGCAGCTTCGCGGCCTACAATGAGCAGTTCTTC
CASSFAAYNEQFF
>few|TRBV7-2|-|TRBJ2-7
TGTGCCAGCAGCTTAGTCTCAGGGCGCCAGGGTGGCGAGCAGTACTTC
CASSLVSGRQGGEQYF
>once|TRBV7-8|TRBD2|TRBJ2-3
TGTGCCAGCAGCTTATCGGGGGGGGATACGCAGTATTTT
CASSLSGGDTQYF
>once|TRBV9|TRBD1|TRBJ1-4
TGTGCCAGCAAGGGACAGAGTAATGAAAAACTGTTTTTT
CASKGQSNEKLFF
>-|TRBV5-4|TRBD1|TRBJ2-3
TGTGCCAGCAGCTTTGGGACAGCTAGCACAGATACGCAGTATTTT
CASSFGTASTDTQYF
>-|TRBV18|-|TRBJ1-4
TGTGCCAGCTCAACCATTTCTGCAACTAATGAAAAACTGTTTTTT
CASSTISATNEKLFF
>once|TRBV7-2|-|TRBJ2-7
TGTGCCAGCAGCCTCACAGGGCTTGGCGAGCAGTACTTC
CASSLTGLGEQYF
>-|TRBV9|TRBD2|TRBJ2-5
TGTGCCAGCAGCCCTCAGATACTAGCGGGAGAGACCCAGTACTTC
CASSPQILAGETQYF
>-|TRBV29-1|TRBD1|TRBJ2-7
TGCAGCGTTACGGGACAGTACTACGAGCAGTACTTC
CSVTGQYYEQYF
>-|TRBV10-2|-|TRBJ1-3
TGCGCCAGCAGTGAGTCGCCTGGAAACACCATATATTTT
CASSESPGNTIYF
>-|TRBV7-2|TRBD1|TRBJ2-2
TGTGCCAGCACGGGACAGGGGGCCGGGGAGCTGTTTTTT
CASTGQGAGELFF
>-|TRBV10-1|-|TRBJ2-5
TGCGCCAGCAGGACAGGCTGCGATTCCAACGAGACCCAGTACTTC
CASRTGCDSNETQYF
>-|TRBV27|-|TRBJ1-2
TGTGCCAGCAGTTTGACAGCCTGGGGGGGCTACACCTTC
CASSLTAWGGYTF
>-|TRBV28|TRBD1|TRBJ1-3
TGTGCCAGCAGTACCGACCAAGGGACAGGGGGCCACACCATATATTTT
CASSTDQGTGGHTIYF
>once|TRBV6-1|-|TRBJ1-5
TGTGCCAGCAGTGAAGAATTGGTGGGTAGCAATCAGCCCCAGCATTTT
CASSEELVGSNQPQHF
>-|TRBV27|TRBD1|TRBJ1-1
TGTGCCAGCAGTCGCGACCGGGACAGGGGTTCGGTGAACACTGAAGCTTTCTTT
CASSRDRDRGSVNTEAFF
>-|TRBV7-2|TRBD1|TRBJ2-2
TGTGCCAGCAGCTCGGACAGGGTAGGCACCGGGGAGCTGTTTTTT
CASSSDRVGTGELFF
>-|TRBV21-1|-|TRBJ1-1
TGTGCCAGCTTGGCGGGGGGTGAAGCTTTCTTT
CASLAGGEAFF
>once|TRBV28|-|TRBJ1-5
TGTGCCAGCACCTGGGGGACGATCAGTAATCAGCCCCAGCATTTT
CASTWGTISNQPQHF
>-|TRBV29-1|TRBD2|TRBJ2-3
TGCAGCGTTGAGTCGACTAGCGGTCCGGAAGATACGCAGTATTTT
CSVESTSGPEDTQYF
>-|TRBV19|-|TRBJ2-3
TGTGCCAGTAACGGAAGGGCCTGGACAGATACGCAGTATTTT
CASNGRAWTDTQYF
>-|TRBV5-1|-|TRBJ1-2
TGCGCCAGCAGCTTGGACAACAACTATGGCTACACCTTC
CASSLDNNYGYTF
>-|TRBV7-9|-|TRBJ2-7
TGTGCCAGCAGCTTTTTGAGGGGCGAGCAGTACTTC
CASSFLRGEQYF
>-|TRBV5-4|-|TRBJ2-2
TGTGCCAGCAGCCCTACCTTGGGGCAGGGGTCGTCGACCGGGGAGCTGTTTTTT
CASSPTLGQGSSTGELFF
>-|TRBV19|-|TRBJ1-5
TGTGCCAGTAGTATGGGGGGGTATCAGCCCCAGCATTTT
CASSMGGYQPQHF
>-|TRBV7-9|-|TRBJ1-4
TGTGCCAGCAGCTTGAGGGACGCAACTAATGAAAAACTGTTTTTT
CASSLRDATNEKLFF